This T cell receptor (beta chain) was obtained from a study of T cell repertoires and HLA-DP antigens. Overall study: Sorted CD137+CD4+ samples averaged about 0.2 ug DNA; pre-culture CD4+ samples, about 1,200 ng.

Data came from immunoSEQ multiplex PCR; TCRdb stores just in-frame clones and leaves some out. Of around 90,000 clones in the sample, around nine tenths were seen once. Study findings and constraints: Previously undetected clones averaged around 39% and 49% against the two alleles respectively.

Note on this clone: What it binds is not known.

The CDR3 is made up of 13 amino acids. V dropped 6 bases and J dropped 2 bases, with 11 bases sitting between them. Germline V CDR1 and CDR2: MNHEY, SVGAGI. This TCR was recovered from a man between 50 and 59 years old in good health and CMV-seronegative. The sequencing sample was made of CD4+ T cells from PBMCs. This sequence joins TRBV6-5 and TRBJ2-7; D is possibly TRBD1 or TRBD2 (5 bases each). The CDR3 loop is CASSTGATYEQYF. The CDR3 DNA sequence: TGTGCCAGCAGCACCGGGGCGACCTACGAGCAGTACTTC.